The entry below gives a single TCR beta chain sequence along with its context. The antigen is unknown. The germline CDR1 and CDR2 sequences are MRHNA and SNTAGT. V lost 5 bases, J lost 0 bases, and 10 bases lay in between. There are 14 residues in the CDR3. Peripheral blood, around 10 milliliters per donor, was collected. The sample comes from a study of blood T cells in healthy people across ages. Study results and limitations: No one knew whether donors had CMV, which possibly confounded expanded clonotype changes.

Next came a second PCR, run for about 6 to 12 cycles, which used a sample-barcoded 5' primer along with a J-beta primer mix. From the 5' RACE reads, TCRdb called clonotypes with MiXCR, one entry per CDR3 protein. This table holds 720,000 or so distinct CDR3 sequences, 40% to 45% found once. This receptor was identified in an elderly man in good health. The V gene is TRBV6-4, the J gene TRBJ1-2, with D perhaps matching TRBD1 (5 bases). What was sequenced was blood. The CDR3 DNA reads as TGTGCCAGCAGTCGGGACGGAACTAACTATGGCTACACCTTC. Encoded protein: CASSRDGTNYGYTF.